Below, 25 T cell receptor beta chains from the same sample are listed, as sequenced in a study of graft-versus-host responses after intestinal transplantation. Their cognate antigens are unknown. TCRdb's copy holds only in-frame clones and misses some; the assay was immunoSEQ multiplex PCR. The repertoire consists of approximately 110,000 clones, with about 92% occurring once and the leading ten covering more than 0.9%. The source was unstimulated CD8+ T cells sorted from spleen or lymph node cells, collected before transplant. The source is a human donor who was the organ donor for an intestinal transplant.

The genes are TRBV11-2 and TRBJ2-7; D is undetermined. CDR1 and CDR2 from the germline V gene are SGHAT and FQNNGV. Trimming removed 0 bases at V and 2 bases at J, with 20 bases between. The CDR3 extends over 18 amino acids. CDR3 DNA sequence: TGTGCCAGCAGCTTAGAAGGTTATTGGGTTGGCAAAACCTACGAGCAGTACTTC. Amino acid sequence: CASSLEGYWVGKTYEQYF.

The V call is TRBV10-3, the J call TRBJ2-1, with a weak D call TRBD1 (6 bases). Germline lookup yields CDR1 ENHRY and CDR2 SYGVKD. This CDR3 spans 14 amino acids. V was pared by 6 bases and J by 4 bases, with 13 bases between. Written as DNA, the CDR3 is TGTGCCATCAGAACCGGGACACTTTACAATGAGCAGTTCTTC. Translated, it gives CAIRTGTLYNEQFF.

This clone was picked up a small number of times. Other DNA sequences in this specimen translate into the identical CDR3. CDR3 sequence reads: CASSIGTGGYEQYF. The CDR3 region has the DNA TGTGCCAGTAGTATAGGGACAGGGGGATACGAGCAGTACTTC. The chain couples TRBV19 to TRBJ2-7; 10 nucleotides agree with TRBD1. This CDR3 spans 14 amino acids. Per the germline V gene, CDR1 is LNHDA and CDR2 is SQIVND (reference sequence). Losses at the gene ends were 1 base for V and 4 bases for J; bases not matched to a gene: 1.

The chain uses TRBV4-3 and TRBJ1-1, with 7 bases matching TRBD1. V trimming: 3 bases; J trimming: 5 bases; junction bases outside the gene matches: 9. The germline gives CDR1 LGHNA, CDR2 YSLEER. The CDR3 contains 15 residues. CDR3 residues: CASSQQGGQGTEAFF. CDR3 coding DNA: TGCGCCAGCAGCCAGCAGGGGGGCCAGGGAACTGAAGCTTTCTTT.

The rearrangement uses TRBV7-2 and TRBJ2-5; 7 nucleotides align to TRBD1. The CDR3 spans 15 residues. Per germline, CDR1 SGHTA and CDR2 FQGNSA. V dropped 1 base and J dropped 0; count of bases not matched to a gene: 2. CDR3 loop: CASSLEGTDQETQYF. CDR3 coding DNA: TGTGCCAGCAGCTTAGAAGGGACAGACCAAGAGACCCAGTACTTC.

The chain uses TRBV6-1 and TRBJ1-1; D perhaps matches TRBD1 (6 bases). Trimming took 4 bases from V and 1 from J, leaving 13 bases between them. This CDR3 contains 15 residues. Germline V CDR1 and CDR2: MNHNS, SASEGT. CDR3 in amino acids: CASSGQAMENTEAFF. CDR3 bases: TGTGCCAGCAGTGGACAGGCGATGGAGAACACTGAAGCTTTCTTT.

This chain links TRBV11-2 with TRBJ2-7; D perhaps matches TRBD2 (6 bases). Germline CDR1 SGHAT, CDR2 FQNNGV. The CDR3 has 15 residues. Trimming removed 3 bases from V and 0 bases from J, with 12 bases in between. The CDR3 nucleotides read TGTGCCAGCAGCTTTATCGGGACTTACTCCTACGAGCAGTACTTC. Its protein product is CASSFIGTYSYEQYF.

The rearrangement uses TRBV28 and TRBJ2-7; perhaps TRBD1 as D (5 bases). The CDR3 is 13 amino acids. Between the trimmed V and J ends, which lost 6 bases and 0 bases, there was a span of 9 bases. CDR1 and CDR2 from the germline V gene are MDHEN and SYDVKM. For the CDR3, the DNA is TGTGCCAGCAGCACAGGCTTCTCCTACGAGCAGTACTTC. Its protein product is CASSTGFSYEQYF. Using reference TRBV28 and TRBJ2-7 for the parts outside the CDR3, the full variable domain is DVKVTQSSRYLVKRTGEKVFLECVQDMDHENMFWYRQDPGLGLRLIYFSYDVKMKEKGDIPEGYSVSREKKERFSLILESASTNQTSMYLCASSTGFSYEQYFGPGTRLTVT.

CDR3 nucleotides: TGTGCCAGCAGCTTTTTAGGGGGCCTTAACTATGGCTACACCTTC. As protein: CASSFLGGLNYGYTF. The chain has TRBV5-4 and TRBJ1-2; the match to TRBD1 covers 7 bases. Germline trimming cut 2 bases from V and 1 base from J; bases unmatched to any gene: 5. Germline loops: CDR1 SGHNT, CDR2 YYREEE (reference sequence). The CDR3 covers 15 residues.

This rearrangement joins TRBV19 to TRBJ1-5; possibly TRBD1 for D (6 bases). V lost 3 bases and J lost 7, with 16 bases in between. The CDR3 length is 15 residues. Germline assignment: CDR1 LNHDA and CDR2 SQIVND (reference sequence). CDR3 nucleotide sequence: TGTGCCAGTAGTATCCCAGTGGGGGGCAGACAGCCCCAGCATTTT. This gives the protein CASSIPVGGRQPQHF.

As regards this clone: In the same sample, other DNA sequences code for this CDR3. This chain uses TRBV5-1 with TRBJ2-7; D uncertain. V was pared by 2 bases and J by 2 bases, with 8 bases between. Germline V gene lookup returns CDR1 SGHRS and CDR2 YFSETQ. There are 13 residues in the CDR3. The CDR3 nucleotides read TGCGCCAGCAGCTTCGGTATACCCTACGAGCAGTACTTC. Translation: CASSFGIPYEQYF.

The V gene is TRBV16, the J gene TRBJ2-6; possibly TRBD2 for D (6 bases). Trimming took 2 bases from V and 3 from J, leaving 8 bases between them. The CDR3 sequence is 15 residues long. Germline assignment: CDR1 KGHSY and CDR2 FQNENV. CDR3 coding DNA: TGTGCCAGCAGCCAAGGGGGGATTGGGGCCAACGTCCTGACTTTC. This gives the protein CASSQGGIGANVLTF.

This sequence joins TRBV9 and TRBJ2-7; either TRBD1 or TRBD2 may supply D (5 bases each). Germline loops: CDR1 SGDLS, CDR2 YYNGEE. This CDR3 region has 15 residues. V lost 5 bases to trimming and J lost 3 bases, with 18 bases between them. CDR3 nucleotide sequence: TGTGCCAGCAGGGGTAACCCGAGGGGCCACTACGAGCAGTACTTC. It translates to CASRGNPRGHYEQYF.

The V gene is TRBV27, the J gene TRBJ2-5; a possible D gene is TRBD1 (6 bases). CDR1 and CDR2 from the germline V gene are MNHEY and SMNVEV (reference sequence). The CDR3 loop spans 18 amino acids. V was trimmed by 3 bases and J by 7 bases, leaving 27 bases between them. This CDR3 is CASSLRLTQGPHGGTQYF. The CDR3 DNA sequence: TGTGCCAGCAGTTTGAGGTTAACACAGGGACCCCACGGAGGGACCCAGTACTTC.

In regard to this clone: Other DNA sequences of this sample code for an identical CDR3. The chain combines TRBV7-8 with TRBJ2-1; the D gene is possibly TRBD2 (5 bases). The germline CDR1 and CDR2 sequences are SGHVS and FQNEAQ. V dropped 0 bases and J dropped 3 bases, with 12 bases sitting between them. The CDR3 has 16 residues. The chain's CDR3 is CASSLAGGPIYNEQFF. CDR3 nucleotides: TGTGCCAGCAGCTTAGCAGGCGGGCCCATCTACAATGAGCAGTTCTTC.

This clone was detected only once. This chain joins TRBV19 and TRBJ1-4; D remains ambiguous. Germline CDR1 LNHDA, CDR2 SQIVND (reference sequence). Trimming took off 4 bases at V and 5 bases at J, with 17 bases between the two ends. The CDR3 has 16 amino acids. CDR3 nucleotide sequence: TGTGCCAGTAGTAACTACATCAGGAGGCGAAATGAAAAACTGTTTTTT. Protein sequence: CASSNYIRRRNEKLFF.

This sequence joins TRBV18 and TRBJ1-1; D is ambiguous. The CDR3 runs 13 residues. V was trimmed by 4 bases and J by 1 base, leaving 7 bases between them. Germline-derived CDR1 and CDR2 are KGHSH and LQKENI. DNA of the CDR3: TGTGCCAGCTCACTACTTTCGAACACTGAAGCTTTCTTT. Translating gives CASSLLSNTEAFF.

The gene calls are TRBV5-6 and TRBJ2-5; D is uncertain. The length of the CDR3 is 14 residues. Germline values: CDR1 SGHDT, CDR2 YYEEEE. Trimming left V 0 bases short and J 2 bases short, with 8 bases between. CDR3 sequence: CASSLGPIQETQYF. Written as DNA, the CDR3 is TGTGCCAGCAGCTTGGGTCCAATACAAGAGACCCAGTACTTC.

The V call is TRBV7-9, the J call TRBJ2-7, with D perhaps matching TRBD2 (6 bases). V lost 6 bases and J 2 bases, leaving 14 bases between the germline ends. Germline V gene data show CDR1 as SEHNR and CDR2 as FQNEAQ (reference sequence). The CDR3 length is 14 residues. CDR3 sequence: CASSGDGTAYEQYF. The CDR3 region has the DNA TGTGCCAGCAGTGGGGATGGGACTGCCTACGAGCAGTACTTC.

V is TRBV10-3 and J is TRBJ1-1; D might be TRBD1 (6 bases). V lost 9 bases and J 7 bases, leaving 18 bases between the germline ends. The CDR3 is 13 amino acids. Germline CDR1 and CDR2: ENHRY and SYGVKD. The CDR3 DNA reads as TGTGCCATTCAAACAGGGTTAGGGAGTGAAGCTTTCTTT. It is translated as CAIQTGLGSEAFF.

The V and J genes are TRBV30 and TRBJ2-1; 7 positions agree with TRBD2. The CDR3 totals 13 residues. V was pared by 3 bases and J by 5 bases, with 4 bases of the junction left unmatched. Germline V gene lookup returns CDR1 GTSNPN and CDR2 SVGIG (reference sequence). The CDR3 is CAWSLGLDNEQFF. CDR3 in DNA: TGTGCCTGGAGCCTCGGACTAGACAATGAGCAGTTCTTC.

As concerns this clone: Mismatch with germline at one junction end may stem from a read error. The chain combines TRBV7-7 with TRBJ2-5; the match to TRBD1 covers 11 bases. CDR3 length equals 16 residues. Germline values: CDR1 SSHAT, CDR2 FNYEAQ (reference sequence). The CDR3 here is CASSLGRTGGRETQYF. CDR3 nucleotides: TGTGCTAGCAGCTTAGGGCGGACAGGGGGCCGGGAGACCCAGTACTTC.

The V and J genes are TRBV6-5 and TRBJ1-5; 8 positions match TRBD1. The CDR3 is 15 amino acids. V was clipped by 5 bases and J by 3 bases; unmatched bases: 6. Germline V CDR1 and CDR2: MNHEY, SVGAGI. CDR3 residues: CASSVDRALNQPQHF. The CDR3 bases are TGTGCCAGCAGTGTGGACAGGGCGCTCAATCAGCCCCAGCATTTT.

This clone was seen a single time. The genes are TRBV2 and TRBJ2-5, with 7 positions matching TRBD2. The CDR3 runs 14 residues. V lost 6 bases and J lost 5; bases outside the gene matches: 9. Per germline, CDR1 SNHLY and CDR2 FYNNEI. CDR3 DNA sequence: TGTGCCAGCAGCGCCGGACTAGAATCCGAGACCCAGTACTTC. It translates to CASSAGLESETQYF.

The gene calls are TRBV9 and TRBJ2-3, with D perhaps TRBD2 (6 bases). With 3 bases removed from V and 2 bases from J, the gap between germline ends came to 13 bases. This CDR3 spans 15 amino acids. Germline V gene sequence: CDR1 SGDLS, CDR2 YYNGEE. CDR3 in amino acids: CASSGRGLPTDTQYF. DNA of the CDR3: TGTGCCAGCAGCGGACGTGGACTACCCACAGATACGCAGTATTTT.